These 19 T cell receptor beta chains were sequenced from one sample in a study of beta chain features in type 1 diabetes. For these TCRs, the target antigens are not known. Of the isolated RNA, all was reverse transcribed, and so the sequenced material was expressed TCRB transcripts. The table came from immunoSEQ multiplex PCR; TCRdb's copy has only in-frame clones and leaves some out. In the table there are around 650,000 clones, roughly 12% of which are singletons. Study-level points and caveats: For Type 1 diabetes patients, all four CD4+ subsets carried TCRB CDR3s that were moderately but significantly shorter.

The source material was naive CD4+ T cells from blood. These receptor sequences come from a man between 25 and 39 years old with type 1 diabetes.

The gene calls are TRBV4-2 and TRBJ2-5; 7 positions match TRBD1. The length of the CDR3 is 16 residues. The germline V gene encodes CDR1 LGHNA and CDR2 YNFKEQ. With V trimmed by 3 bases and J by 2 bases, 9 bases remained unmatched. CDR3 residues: CASSQFGGRGQETQYF. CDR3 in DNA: TGTGCCAGCAGCCAGTTCGGCGGCAGGGGGCAAGAGACCCAGTACTTC.

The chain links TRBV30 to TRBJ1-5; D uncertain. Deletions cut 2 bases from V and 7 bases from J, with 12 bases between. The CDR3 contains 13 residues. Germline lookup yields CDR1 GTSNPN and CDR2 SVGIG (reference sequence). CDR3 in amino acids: CAWSPERGQPQHF. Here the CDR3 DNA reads TGTGCCTGGAGTCCCGAACGGGGACAGCCCCAGCATTTT.

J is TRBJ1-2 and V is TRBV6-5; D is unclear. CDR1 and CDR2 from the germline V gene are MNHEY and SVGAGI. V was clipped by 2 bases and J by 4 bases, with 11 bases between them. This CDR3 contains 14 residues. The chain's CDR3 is CASSYLRTFYGYTF. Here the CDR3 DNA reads TGTGCCAGCAGTTACCTTCGTACATTCTATGGCTACACCTTC.

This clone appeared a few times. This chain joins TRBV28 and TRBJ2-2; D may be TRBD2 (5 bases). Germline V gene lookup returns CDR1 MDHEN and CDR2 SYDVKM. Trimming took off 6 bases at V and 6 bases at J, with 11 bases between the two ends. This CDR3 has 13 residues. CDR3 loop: CASSDGVSGELFF. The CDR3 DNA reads TGTGCCAGCAGCGACGGGGTATCCGGGGAGCTGTTTTTT. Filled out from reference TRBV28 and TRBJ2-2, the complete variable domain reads DVKVTQSSRYLVKRTGEKVFLECVQDMDHENMFWYRQDPGLGLRLIYFSYDVKMKEKGDIPEGYSVSREKKERFSLILESASTNQTSMYLCASSDGVSGELFFGEGSRLTVL.

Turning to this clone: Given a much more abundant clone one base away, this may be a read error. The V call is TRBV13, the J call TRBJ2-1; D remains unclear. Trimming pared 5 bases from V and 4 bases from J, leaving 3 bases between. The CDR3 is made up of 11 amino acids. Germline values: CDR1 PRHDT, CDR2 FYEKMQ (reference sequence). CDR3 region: CASSRYNEQFF. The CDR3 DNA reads TGTGCCAGCAGCCGATACAATGAGCAGTTCTTC.

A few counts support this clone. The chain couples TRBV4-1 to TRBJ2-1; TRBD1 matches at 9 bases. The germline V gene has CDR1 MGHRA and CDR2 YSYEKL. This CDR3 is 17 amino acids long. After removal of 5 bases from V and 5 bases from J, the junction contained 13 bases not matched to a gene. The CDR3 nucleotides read TGCGCCAGCAGCTTCGGGACAGGGCAGTCGGCAAACAATGAGCAGTTCTTC. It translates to CASSFGTGQSANNEQFF.

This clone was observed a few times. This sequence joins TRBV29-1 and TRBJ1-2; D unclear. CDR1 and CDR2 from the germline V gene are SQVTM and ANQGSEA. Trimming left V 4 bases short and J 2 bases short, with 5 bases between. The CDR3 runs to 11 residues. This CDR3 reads CSVGLNYGYTF. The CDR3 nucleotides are TGCAGCGTTGGGCTGAACTATGGCTACACCTTC.

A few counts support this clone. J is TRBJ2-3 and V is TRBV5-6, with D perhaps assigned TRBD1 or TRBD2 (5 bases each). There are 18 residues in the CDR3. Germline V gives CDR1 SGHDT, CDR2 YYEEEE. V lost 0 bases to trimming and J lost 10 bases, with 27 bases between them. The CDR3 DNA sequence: TGTGCCAGCAGCTTGGCCTCTAGCCCGGGACGGGAACGAGGGGCGCAGTATTTT. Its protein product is CASSLASSPGRERGAQYF. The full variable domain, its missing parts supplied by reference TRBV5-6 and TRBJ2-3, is DAGVTQSPTHLIKTRGQQVTLRCSPKSGHDTVSWYQQALGQGPQFIFQYYEEEERQRGNFPDRFSGHQFPNYSSELNVNALLLGDSALYLCASSLASSPGRERGAQYFGPGTRLTVL.

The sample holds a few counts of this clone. This CDR3 reads CASSQTGDENTEAFF. CDR3 DNA: TGTGCCAGCAGTCAGACAGGCGATGAGAACACTGAAGCTTTCTTT. This chain uses TRBV6-6 with TRBJ1-1, with D possibly TRBD1 on 6 matching bases. This CDR3 is built from 15 residues. The germline V gene has CDR1 MNHNY and CDR2 SVGAGI (reference sequence). V lost 5 bases and J 1 base, leaving 14 bases between the germline ends.

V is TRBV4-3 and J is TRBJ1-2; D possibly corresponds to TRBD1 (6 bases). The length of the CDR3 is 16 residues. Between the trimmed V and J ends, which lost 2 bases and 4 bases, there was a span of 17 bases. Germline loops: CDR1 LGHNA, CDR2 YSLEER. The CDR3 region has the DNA TGCGCCAGCAGCCAATTCATGACCGGACAGAGCTATGGCTACACCTTC. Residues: CASSQFMTGQSYGYTF.

The CDR3 nucleotides read TGCGCCAGCAGCCAAGACGGGGGAGATGAGCAGTTCTTC. This encodes CASSQDGGDEQFF. The chain recombines TRBV4-3 with TRBJ2-1; possible D gene TRBD2, 6 bases. The ends were cut back, 0 bases at V and 8 bases at J, with 8 bases in the middle. Germline V gives CDR1 LGHNA, CDR2 YSLEER. This CDR3 has 13 amino acids.

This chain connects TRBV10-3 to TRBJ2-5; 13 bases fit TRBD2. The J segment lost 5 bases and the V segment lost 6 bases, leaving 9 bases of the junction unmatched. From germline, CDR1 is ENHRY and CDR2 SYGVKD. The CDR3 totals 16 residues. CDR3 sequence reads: CAIRGLAGVEAETQYF. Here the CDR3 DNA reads TGTGCCATCAGAGGACTAGCGGGGGTGGAGGCGGAGACCCAGTACTTC.

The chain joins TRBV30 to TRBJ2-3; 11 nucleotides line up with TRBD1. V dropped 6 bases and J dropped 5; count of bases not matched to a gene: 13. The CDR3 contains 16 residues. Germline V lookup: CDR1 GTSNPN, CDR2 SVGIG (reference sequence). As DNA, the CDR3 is TGTGCCTGCCGCCGGGACAGGGGGGGTATAGTAGATACGCAGTATTTT. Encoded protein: CACRRDRGGIVDTQYF. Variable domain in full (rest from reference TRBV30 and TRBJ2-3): SQTIHQWPATLVQPVGSPLSLECTVEGTSNPNLYWYRQAAGRGLQLLFYSVGIGQISSEVPQNLSASRPQDRQFILSSKKLLLSDSGFYLCACRRDRGGIVDTQYFGPGTRLTVL.

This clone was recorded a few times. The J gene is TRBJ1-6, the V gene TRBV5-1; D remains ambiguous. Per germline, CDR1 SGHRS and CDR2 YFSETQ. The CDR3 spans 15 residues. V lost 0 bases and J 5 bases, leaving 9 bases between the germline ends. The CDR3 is CASSLDGINNSPLHF. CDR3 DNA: TGCGCCAGCAGCTTGGACGGAATCAATAATTCACCCCTCCACTTT.

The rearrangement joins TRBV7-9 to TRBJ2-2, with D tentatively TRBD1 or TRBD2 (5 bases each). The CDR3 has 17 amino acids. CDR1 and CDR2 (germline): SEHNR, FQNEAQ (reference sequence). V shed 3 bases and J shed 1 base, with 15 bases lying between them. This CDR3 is CASSFPPGGWNTGELFF. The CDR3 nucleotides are TGTGCCAGCAGCTTCCCACCTGGGGGTTGGAACACCGGGGAGCTGTTTTTT.

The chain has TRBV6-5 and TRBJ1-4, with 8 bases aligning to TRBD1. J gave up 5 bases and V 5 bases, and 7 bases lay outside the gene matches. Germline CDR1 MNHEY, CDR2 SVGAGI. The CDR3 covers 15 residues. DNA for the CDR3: TGTGCCAGCAGTGGGAGGACAGGGAGAAATGAAAAACTGTTTTTT. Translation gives CASSGRTGRNEKLFF.

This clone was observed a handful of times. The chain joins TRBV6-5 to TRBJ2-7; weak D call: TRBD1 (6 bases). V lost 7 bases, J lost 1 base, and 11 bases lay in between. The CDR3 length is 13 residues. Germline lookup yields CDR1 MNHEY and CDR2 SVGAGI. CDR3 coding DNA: TGTGCCAGCAAGACAGGACCATCCTACGAGCAGTACTTC. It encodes CASKTGPSYEQYF.

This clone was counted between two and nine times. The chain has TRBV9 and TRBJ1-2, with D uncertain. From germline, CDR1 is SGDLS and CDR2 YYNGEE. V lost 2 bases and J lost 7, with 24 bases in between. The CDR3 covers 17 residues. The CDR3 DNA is TGTGCCAGCAGCGTCTCCTCAGAAGATTTTGGGCTCAGTGGCTACACCTTC. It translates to CASSVSSEDFGLSGYTF.

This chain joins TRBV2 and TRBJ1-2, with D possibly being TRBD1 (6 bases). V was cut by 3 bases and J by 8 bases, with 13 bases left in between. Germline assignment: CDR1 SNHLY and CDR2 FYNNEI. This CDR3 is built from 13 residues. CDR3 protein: CASSDAGDGGYTF. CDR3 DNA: TGTGCCAGCAGTGATGCAGGGGACGGCGGCTACACCTTC.